The T cell receptor beta chain under discussion was sequenced for a study of molecular identifiers for immune sequencing clone quantification. Study-level findings and limits: Highly expanded clones may be undercounted when identical TCR molecules share barcodes.

CDR1 is DFQATT, CDR2 SNEGSKA, per germline (reference sequence). Trimming took off 0 bases at V and 0 bases at J, with 11 bases between the two ends. This CDR3 region has 16 residues. Libraries of naive CD8 T cells were made from about 19,000 to 1,100,000 sorted cells. They used 10%, 30% or 50% RNA. TCRdb fed the PCR reads into MiXCR, producing one record per CDR3 protein. The table includes 400,000 to 600,000 distinct CDR3 sequences, roughly 24% detected once. To note about this clonotype: Its cognate antigen is unknown.

This sequence originates from a human donor in good health. Some libraries in this study had Jurkat cell RNA spiked in. This chain links TRBV20-1 with TRBJ1-4; D uncertain. Source material: naive CD8+ T cells from blood, with Jurkat cell RNA spiked in. Subset noted: FACS-sorted CD8+CD4-CCR7+CD45RA+ naive T cells. The CDR3 here is CSARDGLQSTNEKLFF. The CDR3 region has the DNA TGCAGTGCTAGAGACGGTCTGCAATCAACTAATGAAAAACTGTTTTTT.